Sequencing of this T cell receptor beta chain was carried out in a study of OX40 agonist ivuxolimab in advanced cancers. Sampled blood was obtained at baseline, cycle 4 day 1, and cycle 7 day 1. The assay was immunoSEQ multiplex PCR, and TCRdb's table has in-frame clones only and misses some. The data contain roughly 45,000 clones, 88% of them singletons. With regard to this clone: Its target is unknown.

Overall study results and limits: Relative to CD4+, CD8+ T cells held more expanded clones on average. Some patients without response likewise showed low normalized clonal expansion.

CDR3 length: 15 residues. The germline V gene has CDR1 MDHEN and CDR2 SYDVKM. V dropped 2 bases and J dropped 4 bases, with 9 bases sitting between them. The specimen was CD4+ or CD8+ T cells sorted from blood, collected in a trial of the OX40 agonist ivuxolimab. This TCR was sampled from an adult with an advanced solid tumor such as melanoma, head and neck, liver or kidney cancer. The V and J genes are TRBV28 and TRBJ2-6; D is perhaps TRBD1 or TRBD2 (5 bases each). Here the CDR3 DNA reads TGTGCCAGCAGTTTAGGGACCCCGGGGGCCAACGTCCTGACTTTC. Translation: CASSLGTPGANVLTF.